This T cell receptor beta chain was recovered during a study of CD8+ T cells in alopecia areata. Study-level background: C3H/HeJ donors aged about 6-12 months with spontaneous alopecia supplied skin grafted onto approximately 6-11-week-old female C3H/HeJ mice. Overall study results and limits: Scalp samples also yield sequences from resident alphabeta T cells of normal skin.

The ends were cut back, 2 bases at V and 2 bases at J, with 7 bases in the middle. This CDR3 is built from 13 residues. Germline lookup yields CDR1 SGHSN and CDR2 HYEKVE. cDNA prepared by RNA extraction and subsequent reverse transcription served as the template for sequencing. Libraries were prepared by immunoSEQ multiplex PCR; TCRdb keeps only in-frame clonotypes and omits some of them. This sample includes 270,000 or so clones with no singletons; its ten biggest clones take up roughly 1.2%. To note about this clone: Its cognate antigen is unknown. Gene names are mouse gene names. The read stops 4 residues short of the end of the CDR3; the missing end is completed from the germline J gene.

Sorting of pooled cutaneous lymph node cells used CD4, CD8alpha, NKG2D, NKG2ACE and other markers. Sequenced sample: CD4+ T cells sorted from a lymph node. This rearrangement joins TRBV12-1 to TRBJ2-4; weak D call: TRBD1 (5 bases). This TCR came from a C3H/HeJ mouse with alopecia areata. MHC haplotype here: H2-k. Partial CDR3 DNA: TGTGCCAGCTCTCCAGGGCCTCAAAAC. Protein sequence: CASSPGPQN. In full, the CDR3 is CASSPGPQNTLYF.